This T cell receptor beta chain was identified in a study of beta chain features in type 1 diabetes. Study-level findings and limits: A moderate, significant TCRB CDR3 shortening appeared in type 1 diabetes across four CD4+ subsets. Patients' naive, central memory and regulatory TCRB repertoires appeared more alike than those of healthy donors.

This clone was counted only a few times. What it binds is unknown. The CDR3 covers 14 residues. Per the germline V gene, CDR1 is SNHLY and CDR2 is FYNNEI. The V end lost 8 bases, the J end lost 5 bases, and 18 bases lay between the germline ends. Since all of the isolated RNA was reverse transcribed, expressed TCRB transcripts were what got sequenced. Using immunoSEQ multiplex PCR, the repertoire was profiled, and TCRdb retains in-frame clones only, with some absent. The profile shows around 600,000 clones, roughly an eighth of them singletons. This clonotype was obtained from a man aged 25 to 40 with type 1 diabetes. V gene TRBV2 combines with J gene TRBJ2-5, with D tentatively TRBD1 (7 bases). The sample was naive CD4+ T cells from blood. CDR3 residues: CASCGTAGRETQYF. CDR3 sequence (DNA): TGTGCCAGCTGCGGGACAGCCGGGCGGGAGACCCAGTACTTC.